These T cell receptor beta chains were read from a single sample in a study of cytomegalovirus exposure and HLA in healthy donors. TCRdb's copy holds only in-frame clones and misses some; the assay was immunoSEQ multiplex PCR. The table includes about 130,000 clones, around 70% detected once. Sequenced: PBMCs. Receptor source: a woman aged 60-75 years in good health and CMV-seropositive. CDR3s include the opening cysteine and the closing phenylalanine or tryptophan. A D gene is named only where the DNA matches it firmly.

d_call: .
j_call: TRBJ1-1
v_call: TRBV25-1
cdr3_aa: CASSDRGRAAREAFF

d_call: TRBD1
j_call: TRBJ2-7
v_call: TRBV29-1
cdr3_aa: CSVEGGTGGPSYEQYF

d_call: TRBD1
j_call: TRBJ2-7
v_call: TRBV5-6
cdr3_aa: CASSFGTVYEQYF

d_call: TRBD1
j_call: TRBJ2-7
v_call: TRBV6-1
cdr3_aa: CASTYLTGNYEQYF

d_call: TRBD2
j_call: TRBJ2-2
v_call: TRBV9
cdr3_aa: CASSLGLEGTGELFF

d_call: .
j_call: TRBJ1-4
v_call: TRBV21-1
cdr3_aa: CASSKDREDEKLFF

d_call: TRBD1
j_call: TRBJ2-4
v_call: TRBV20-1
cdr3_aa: CSAFGQDIQYF

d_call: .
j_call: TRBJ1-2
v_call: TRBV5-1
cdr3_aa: CASSLQSGNYGYTF

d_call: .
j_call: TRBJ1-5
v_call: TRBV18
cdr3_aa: CASSPRGDQPQHF

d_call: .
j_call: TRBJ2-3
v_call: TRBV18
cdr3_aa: CASSPPERGTDTQYF

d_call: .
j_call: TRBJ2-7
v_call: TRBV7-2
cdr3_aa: CASSSDYDEQYF

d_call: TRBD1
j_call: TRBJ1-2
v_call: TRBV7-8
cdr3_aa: CASSPTGGLGYGYTF

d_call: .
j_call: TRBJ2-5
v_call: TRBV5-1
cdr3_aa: CASSLSGGQETQYF

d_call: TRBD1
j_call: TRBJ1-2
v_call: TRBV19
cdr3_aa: CASSPGRGLYGYTF